The 8 T cell receptor beta chains below come from one sample, sequenced in a study of T cell changes during pregnancy in multiple sclerosis. Here immunoSEQ multiplex PCR was the method, and the copy in TCRdb shows in-frame clones only, minus some. The repertoire consists of tens of thousands of clones, with around nine tenths occurring once and the leading ten covering 0.35% to 0.45%. The source material was CD4+ T cells from peripheral blood mononuclear cells, sampled after pregnancy. Receptors originate from a female donor with multiple sclerosis, enrolled in a pregnancy study.

The chain is built from TRBV10-1 and TRBJ2-3; the D gene is possibly TRBD1 (5 bases). Trimming pared 1 base from V and 0 bases from J, leaving 11 bases between. The length of the CDR3 is 16 residues. Germline assignment: CDR1 WNHNN and CDR2 SYGVQD (reference sequence). For the CDR3, the DNA is TGCGCCAGCAGTGAGTGGGGCCAAACTAGCACAGATACGCAGTATTTT. It yields the protein CASSEWGQTSTDTQYF.

The chain employs TRBV5-6 and TRBJ1-1; perhaps TRBD1 as D (6 bases). V dropped 4 bases and J dropped 6 bases, with 16 bases sitting between them. The germline V gene encodes CDR1 SGHDT and CDR2 YYEEEE. This CDR3 has 14 amino acids. CDR3 nucleotide sequence: TGTGCCAGCAGCATTACAGGGTTGGGCGCTGAAGCTTTCTTT. This sequence encodes CASSITGLGAEAFF.

The chain employs TRBV5-1 and TRBJ2-6; tentative D call: TRBD2 (7 bases). Deletions cut 2 bases from V and 0 bases from J, with 12 bases between. Per the germline V gene, CDR1 is SGHRS and CDR2 is YFSETQ. This CDR3 region has 17 residues. CDR3 loop: CASSLGGTTSGANVLTF. The CDR3 region has the DNA TGCGCCAGCAGCTTAGGGGGGACTACCTCTGGGGCCAACGTCCTGACTTTC.

The chain combines TRBV7-6 with TRBJ2-5; 9 bases are shared with TRBD1. This CDR3 has 16 residues. Per germline, CDR1 SGHVS and CDR2 FNYEAQ. The trim removed 8 bases at V and 5 bases at J, leaving 15 bases unmatched. The CDR3 DNA sequence: TGTGCCAGCGTAGATATAAGCCGTGGACAGGGGGAGACCCAGTACTTC. This encodes CASVDISRGQGETQYF.

V is TRBV19 and J is TRBJ2-1, with 14 bases that match TRBD2. Germline values: CDR1 LNHDA, CDR2 SQIVND (reference sequence). V was pared by 4 bases and J by 9 bases, with 8 bases of the junction left unmatched. This CDR3 spans 16 amino acids. The CDR3 nucleotides are TGTGCCAGTAGTAGCCGGACTAGCGGGAGGAGGCGTGAGCAGTTCTTC. It translates to CASSSRTSGRRREQFF.

This CDR3 is CASSLARVTNEKLFF. CDR3 DNA: TGTGCCAGCAGCTTAGCCAGGGTTACTAATGAAAAACTGTTTTTT. V is TRBV7-9 and J is TRBJ1-4; D possibly corresponds to TRBD1 (5 bases). Germline V gene lookup returns CDR1 SEHNR and CDR2 FQNEAQ (reference sequence). Trimming removed 0 bases at V and 2 bases at J, with 7 bases between. This CDR3 contains 15 residues.

This rearrangement joins TRBV6-1 to TRBJ2-2; 10 positions match TRBD2. Germline V gives CDR1 MNHNS, CDR2 SASEGT. This CDR3 is 15 amino acids long. V was clipped by 6 bases and J by 7 bases; unmatched bases: 8. CDR3 in amino acids: CASRASGRVDGELFF. The CDR3 DNA reads as TGTGCCAGCAGGGCCAGCGGGAGGGTGGACGGGGAGCTGTTTTTT.

There are a few counts of this clone. This chain connects TRBV30 to TRBJ1-5, with D perhaps matching TRBD1 (5 bases). The V end was cut by 2 bases, the J end by 0 bases, with 23 bases between. Germline assignment: CDR1 GTSNPN and CDR2 SVGIG (reference sequence). This CDR3 is built from 19 residues. The CDR3 loop reads CAWSFTMAAGGDSNQPQHF. Written as DNA, the CDR3 is TGTGCCTGGAGTTTTACAATGGCCGCCGGGGGGGATAGCAATCAGCCCCAGCATTTT.